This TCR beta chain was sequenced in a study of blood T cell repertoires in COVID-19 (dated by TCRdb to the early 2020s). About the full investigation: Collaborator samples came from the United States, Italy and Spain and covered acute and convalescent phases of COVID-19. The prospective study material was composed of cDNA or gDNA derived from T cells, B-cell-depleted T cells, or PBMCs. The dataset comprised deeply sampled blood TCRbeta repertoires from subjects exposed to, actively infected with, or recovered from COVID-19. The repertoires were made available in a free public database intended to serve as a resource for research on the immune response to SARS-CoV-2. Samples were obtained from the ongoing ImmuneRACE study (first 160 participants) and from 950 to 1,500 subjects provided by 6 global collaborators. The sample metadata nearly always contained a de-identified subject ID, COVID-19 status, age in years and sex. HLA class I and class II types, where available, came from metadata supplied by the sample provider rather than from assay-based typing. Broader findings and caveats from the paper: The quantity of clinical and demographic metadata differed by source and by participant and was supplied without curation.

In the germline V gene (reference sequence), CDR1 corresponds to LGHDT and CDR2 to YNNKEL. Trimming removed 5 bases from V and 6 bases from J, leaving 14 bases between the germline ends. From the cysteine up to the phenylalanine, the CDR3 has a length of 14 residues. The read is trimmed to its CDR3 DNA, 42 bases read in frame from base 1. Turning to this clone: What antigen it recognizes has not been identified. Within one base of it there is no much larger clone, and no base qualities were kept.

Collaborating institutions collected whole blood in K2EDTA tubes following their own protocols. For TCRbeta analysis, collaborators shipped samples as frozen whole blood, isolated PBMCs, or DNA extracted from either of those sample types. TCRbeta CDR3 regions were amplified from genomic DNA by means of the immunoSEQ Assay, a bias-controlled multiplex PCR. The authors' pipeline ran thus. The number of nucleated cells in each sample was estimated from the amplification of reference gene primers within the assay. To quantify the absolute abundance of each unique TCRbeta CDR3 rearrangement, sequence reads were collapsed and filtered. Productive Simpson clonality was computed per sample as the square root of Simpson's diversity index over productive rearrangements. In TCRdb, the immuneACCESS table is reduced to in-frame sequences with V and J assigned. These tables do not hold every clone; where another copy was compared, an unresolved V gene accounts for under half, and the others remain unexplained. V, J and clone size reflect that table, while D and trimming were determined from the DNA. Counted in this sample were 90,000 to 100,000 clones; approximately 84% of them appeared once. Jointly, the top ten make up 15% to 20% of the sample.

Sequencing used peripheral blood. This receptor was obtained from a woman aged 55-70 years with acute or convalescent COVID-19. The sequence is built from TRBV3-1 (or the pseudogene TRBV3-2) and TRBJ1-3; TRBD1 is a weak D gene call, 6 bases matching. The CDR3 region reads CASSFTGSINTIYF. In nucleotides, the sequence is TGTGCCAGCAGCTTTACAGGGAGTATAAACACCATATATTTT.